This T cell receptor beta chain emerged from a study of T cell changes during pregnancy in multiple sclerosis. The method was immunoSEQ multiplex PCR; TCRdb's version includes in-frame clones alone and lacks a portion of them. The table has tens of thousands of clones, 88% seen once. This CDR3 has 14 amino acids. Per the germline V gene, CDR1 is SGHAT and CDR2 is FQDESV (reference sequence). Trimming cost V 3 bases and J 0 bases, with 6 bases left between them. This specimen consisted of CD4+ T cells from peripheral blood mononuclear cells, obtained in the second trimester of pregnancy. The chain uses TRBV11-1 and TRBJ2-4; D gene ambiguous. This TCR was sampled from a female donor with multiple sclerosis, enrolled in a pregnancy study. The CDR3 DNA reads TGTGCCAGCAGCTTGACACCAGCCAAAAACATTCAGTACTTC. Protein sequence: CASSLTPAKNIQYF.